Described below is a single TCR beta chain sequence and its context. In the authors' workflow: Reference gene primer amplification gave nucleated cell count estimates. Sequencing used immunoSEQ multiplex PCR; TCRdb keeps in-frame clones, though not all of them. From that table come the V and J calls and clone size; the DNA was used to work out D and trimming. Here the sample spans some 70,000 clones, over 70% being singletons. CDR3 length equals 15 residues. The V and J ends lost 8 bases and 5 bases, in that order; junction bases with no gene match: 14. CDR1 and CDR2 from the germline V gene are SNHLY and FYNNEI. The data were obtained in a study of blood T cell repertoires in COVID-19.

The sequenced material came from peripheral blood. The chain uses TRBV2 and TRBJ2-5; 7 nucleotides align to TRBD1. The TCR comes from a man in his sixties with acute or convalescent COVID-19. This CDR3 is CASAPDRVRMETQYF. The CDR3 nucleotides are TGTGCCAGCGCCCCCGACAGGGTTCGAATGGAGACCCAGTACTTC.